Listed here are 2 T cell receptor beta chains from one sample, sequenced in a study of CD8 T cells in ankylosing spondylitis. TCRdb re-called the 5' RACE reads with MiXCR, one entry per CDR3 protein. Among under 200,000 distinct CDR3 sequences listed, 9.5% to 13% were seen once. The sequenced material came from blood, either unsorted or a sorted T cell fraction (not recorded which). The receptors here all came from a male donor with ankylosing spondylitis or in good health (not recorded which).

There are many counts of this clonotype. The rearrangement uses TRBV28 and TRBJ1-6; D unresolved. Trimming removed 7 bases at V and 4 bases at J, with 8 bases between. This CDR3 has 13 residues. Germline assignment: CDR1 MDHEN and CDR2 SYDVKM. The CDR3 DNA sequence: TGTGCCAGCATCCTATCGTATAATTCACCCCTCCACTTT. This translates into CASILSYNSPLHF.

A few counts support this clonotype. This rearrangement joins TRBV2 to TRBJ2-7, with D perhaps matching TRBD1 or TRBD2 (5 bases each). There are 15 residues in the CDR3. Germline V lookup: CDR1 SNHLY, CDR2 FYNNEI. V was trimmed by 7 bases and J by 0 bases, leaving 16 bases between them. CDR3 protein: CASIGTPFSSYEQYF. The CDR3 nucleotides read TGTGCCAGCATCGGGACCCCATTCAGCTCCTACGAGCAGTACTTC.